This T cell receptor (beta chain) was sequenced in a study of beta chain features in type 1 diabetes. Since all of the isolated RNA was reverse transcribed, expressed TCRB transcripts were what got sequenced. Measured with immunoSEQ multiplex PCR; TCRdb has only the in-frame clones, and not every one. The sample includes some 640,000 clones, around an eighth seen only once; the top ten take around 0.04%. Staining for CD45RO/CCR7/CD25/CD127/CD95/CD27 allowed sorting of CD4+ naive, central memory, regulatory and stem cell-like memory cells. This clone was seen a few times. Its antigen is currently unknown. Germline CDR1 and CDR2: SQVTM and ANQGSEA. The germline V and J ends were trimmed by 6 bases and 6 bases, with 9 bases remaining between them. The CDR3 is 10 residues long. Study-wide findings and caveats: Researchers report that Type 1 diabetes patients had moderately but significantly shorter TCRB CDR3s across all four CD4+ subsets. Resolution of whether HLA type affects TCRB rearrangement was not achieved here.

This TCR came from a man in his late teens or twenties with type 1 diabetes. Material for sequencing was naive CD4+ T cells from blood. The chain joins TRBV29-1 to TRBJ2-7; D is possibly TRBD1 (5 bases). CDR3 region: CSVGVSEQYF. The CDR3 DNA sequence: TGCAGCGTAGGGGTTAGCGAGCAGTACTTC.